The present entry profiles one T cell receptor beta chain with its context. This clone's antigen is unknown. The sample holds no much larger clone one base away, and base qualities are not on file. These data are taken from a study of chemoradiotherapy in HPV16-positive cancers (dated by TCRdb to 2021 to 2024). Study-wide context: Functional T-cell assays on cells from a couple of HPV16-positive patients defined candidate HPV-specific T-cell clones and common TCR motifs. The study set out to ask whether T-cell immunity against the HPV oncoproteins E6 and E7 changes over the course of chemoradiotherapy and whether that immunity affects survival. TCR repertoires from some 90 patients with HPV-related cancers were then used to track the candidate HPV-specific TCRs and motifs.

Paper-wide results and their limitations: Improved recurrence-free survival in HPV16-positive patients was associated with expansion of HPV-responsive T cells during chemoradiotherapy. The functional definition of HPV-specific T cells came from only two HPV16-positive patients, and the survival association was reported for HPV16-positive patients. Expansion of candidate HPV-specific clones and E7-related TCR motifs was observed in the tumor microenvironment during treatment, whereas no such expansion was observed for non-HPV-specific T cells.

Repertoires were sampled multiple times during chemoradiotherapy, which allowed clonal expansion in the tumor microenvironment to be followed. Library generation was performed with the immunoSEQ multiplex PCR assay. Not all clones reach the TCRdb copy of this immuneACCESS table, which keeps in-frame sequences only. Checked studies attribute under half of the gap to unresolved V genes and leave the rest unexplained. The sample has approximately 20,000 clones on record, around 90% of them singletons. The ten largest clones take up around 5.3% of the sample. The V end gives up 5 bases and the J end 3 bases, leaving 11 bases in the junction not matched to a gene. According to the germline V gene, CDR1 reads SGHTA and CDR2 reads FQGNSA. The CDR3, from cysteine to phenylalanine, totals 16 residues. Solely the CDR3 DNA is kept, with 48 bases framed from the first base.

This receptor was identified in a human donor with HPV-associated anogenital cancer. Sequenced here: blood, sampled from a patient who underwent chemoradiotherapy. The chain uses TRBV7-2 and TRBJ1-1; 8 of the junction bases match TRBD1. The nucleotide sequence reads as follows: TGTGCCAGCAGCCGCAGGGGGCGCCGTTTGGACACTGAAGCTTTCTTT. It translates as CASSRRGRRLDTEAFF.